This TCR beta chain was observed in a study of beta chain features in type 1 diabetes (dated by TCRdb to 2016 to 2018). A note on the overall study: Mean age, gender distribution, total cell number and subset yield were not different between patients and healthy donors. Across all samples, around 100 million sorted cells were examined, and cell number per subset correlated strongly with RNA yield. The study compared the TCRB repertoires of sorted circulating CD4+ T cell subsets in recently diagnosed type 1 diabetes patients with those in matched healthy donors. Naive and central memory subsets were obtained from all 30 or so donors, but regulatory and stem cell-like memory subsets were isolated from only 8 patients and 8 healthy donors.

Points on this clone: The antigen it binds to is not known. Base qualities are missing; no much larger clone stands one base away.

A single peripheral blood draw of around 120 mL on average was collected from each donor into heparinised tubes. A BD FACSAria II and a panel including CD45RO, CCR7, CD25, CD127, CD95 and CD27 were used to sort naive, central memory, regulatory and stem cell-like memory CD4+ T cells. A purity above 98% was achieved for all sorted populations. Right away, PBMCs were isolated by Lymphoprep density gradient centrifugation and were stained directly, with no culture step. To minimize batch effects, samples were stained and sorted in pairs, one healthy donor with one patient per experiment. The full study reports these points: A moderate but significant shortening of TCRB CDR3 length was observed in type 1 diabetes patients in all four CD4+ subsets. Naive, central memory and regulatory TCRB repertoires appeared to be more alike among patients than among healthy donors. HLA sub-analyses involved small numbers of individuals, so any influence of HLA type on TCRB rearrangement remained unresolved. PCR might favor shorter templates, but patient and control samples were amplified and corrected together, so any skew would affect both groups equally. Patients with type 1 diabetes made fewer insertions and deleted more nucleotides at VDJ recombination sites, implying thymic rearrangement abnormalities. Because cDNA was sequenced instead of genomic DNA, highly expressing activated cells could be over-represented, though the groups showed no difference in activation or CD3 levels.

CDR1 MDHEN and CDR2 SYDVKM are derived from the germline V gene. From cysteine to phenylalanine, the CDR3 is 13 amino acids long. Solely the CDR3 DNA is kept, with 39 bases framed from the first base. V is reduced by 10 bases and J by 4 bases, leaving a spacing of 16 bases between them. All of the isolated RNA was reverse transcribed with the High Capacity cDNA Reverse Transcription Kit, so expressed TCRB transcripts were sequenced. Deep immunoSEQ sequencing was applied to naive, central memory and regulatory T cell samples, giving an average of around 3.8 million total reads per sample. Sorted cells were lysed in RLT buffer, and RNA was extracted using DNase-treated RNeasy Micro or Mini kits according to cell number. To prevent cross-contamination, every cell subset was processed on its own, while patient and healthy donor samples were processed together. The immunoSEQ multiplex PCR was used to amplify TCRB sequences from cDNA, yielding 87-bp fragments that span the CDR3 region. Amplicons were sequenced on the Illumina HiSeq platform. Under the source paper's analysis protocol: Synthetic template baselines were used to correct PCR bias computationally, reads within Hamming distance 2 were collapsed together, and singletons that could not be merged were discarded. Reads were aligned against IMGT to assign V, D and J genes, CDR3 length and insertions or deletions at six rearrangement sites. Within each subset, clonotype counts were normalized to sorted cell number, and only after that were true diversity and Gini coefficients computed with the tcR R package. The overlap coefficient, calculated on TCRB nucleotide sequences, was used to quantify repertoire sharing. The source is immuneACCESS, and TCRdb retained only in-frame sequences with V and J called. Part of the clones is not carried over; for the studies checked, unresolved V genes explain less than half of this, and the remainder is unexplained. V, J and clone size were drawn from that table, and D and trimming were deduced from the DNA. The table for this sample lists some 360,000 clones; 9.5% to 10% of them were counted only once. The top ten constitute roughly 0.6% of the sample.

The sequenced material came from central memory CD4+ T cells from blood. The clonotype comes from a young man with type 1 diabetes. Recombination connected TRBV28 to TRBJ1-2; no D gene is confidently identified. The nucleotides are TGTGCCATCCAGGACGCCGCTCTCTATGGCTACACCTTC. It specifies CAIQDAALYGYTF.